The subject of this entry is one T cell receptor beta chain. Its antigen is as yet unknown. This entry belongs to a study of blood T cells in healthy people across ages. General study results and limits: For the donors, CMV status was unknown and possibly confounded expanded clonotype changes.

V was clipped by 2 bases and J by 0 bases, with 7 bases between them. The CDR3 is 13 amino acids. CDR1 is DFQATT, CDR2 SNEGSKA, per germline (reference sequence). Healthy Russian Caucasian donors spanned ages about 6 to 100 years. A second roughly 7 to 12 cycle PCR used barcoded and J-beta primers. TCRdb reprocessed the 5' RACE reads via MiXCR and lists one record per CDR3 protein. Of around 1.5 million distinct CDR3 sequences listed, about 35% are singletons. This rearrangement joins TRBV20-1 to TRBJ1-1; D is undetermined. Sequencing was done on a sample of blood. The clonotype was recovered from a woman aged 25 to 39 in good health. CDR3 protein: CSARWSLNTEAFF. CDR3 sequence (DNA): TGCAGTGCTAGATGGAGTTTGAACACTGAAGCTTTCTTT.